Each of the 23 T cell receptor beta chains below was sequenced from the same sample in a study of CD8+CD57+ T cells in acquired aplastic anemia. All patients picked for sequencing had shown, by flow cytometry, an expansion of CD8+CD57+ cells. TCR beta VDJ and CDR3 profiles were obtained from a genomic DNA template. TCRdb analysed the reads with MiXCR anew, one entry per CDR3 protein. The sample holds about 240,000 distinct CDR3 sequences; more than 45% are singletons and the top ten take 7.8%. Sequencing was carried out using sorted CD4+, CD8+, or CD8+CD57+ T cells (not recorded which) from PBMCs. Source of these receptors: a human donor with aplastic anemia.

Ten or more counts support this clonotype. V and J are TRBV7-2 and TRBJ2-7, with 8 bases matching TRBD2. CDR1 SGHTA and CDR2 FQGNSA come from the germline V gene. Trimming at V came to 5 bases and at J to 0 bases, leaving 6 bases not matched to a gene. There are 15 residues in the CDR3. The CDR3 nucleotides read TGTGCCAGCAGCCAGATCGGGGGGGCCTCCTACGAGCAGTACTTC. This gives the protein CASSQIGGASYEQYF.

This sequence joins TRBV2 and TRBJ2-7; 10 bases are shared with TRBD1. Germline V gives CDR1 SNHLY, CDR2 FYNNEI. CDR3 length: 13 amino acids. J was trimmed by 6 bases and V by 4 bases; bases with no gene match: 3. This chain's CDR3 is CASSVGTGAEQYF. CDR3 bases: TGTGCCAGCAGTGTGGGGACAGGGGCCGAGCAGTACTTC.

The chain couples TRBV19 to TRBJ1-5; D uncertain. Per germline, CDR1 LNHDA and CDR2 SQIVND (reference sequence). Trimming left V 5 bases short and J 5 bases short, with 10 bases between. CDR3 length: 13 amino acids. CDR3 in DNA: TGTGCCAGTAGTCCGGGCCCACATCAGCCCCAGCATTTT. It is translated as CASSPGPHQPQHF.

Ten or more counts support this clonotype. The V gene is TRBV20-1, the J gene TRBJ2-7; possibly TRBD1 for D (5 bases). The germline V and J ends were trimmed by 0 bases and 2 bases, with 14 bases remaining between them. Germline lookup yields CDR1 DFQATT and CDR2 SNEGSKA (reference sequence). This CDR3 is built from 15 residues. CDR3: CSAREGLGPAYEQYF. The DNA of the CDR3 is TGCAGTGCTAGAGAGGGGCTAGGCCCGGCCTACGAGCAGTACTTC.

The rearrangement joins TRBV20-1 to TRBJ1-4; the D gene is possibly TRBD1 (5 bases). V shed 3 bases and J shed 11 bases, with 10 bases lying between them. The CDR3 length is 11 residues. Germline V gene sequence: CDR1 DFQATT, CDR2 SNEGSKA (reference sequence). This CDR3 is CSARRGEKLFF. As DNA, the CDR3 is TGCAGTGCTAGGAGAGGGGAGAAACTGTTTTTT.

Regarding this clonotype: At one boundary the junction diverges from the germline segment, which might be a read error. V and J are TRBV24-1 and TRBJ2-1; 9 bases agree with TRBD2. Germline V gene sequence: CDR1 KGHDR, CDR2 SFDVKD. The CDR3 totals 14 residues. CDR3 in amino acids: CASSLVSGRGEQFF. The CDR3 DNA is TGTGCCAGCAGTTTAGTTAGCGGGAGAGGTGAGCAGTTCTTC.

The chain joins TRBV6-6 to TRBJ2-7; the D is unclear. V lost 6 bases and J lost 4, with 10 bases in between. Per germline, CDR1 MNHNY and CDR2 SVGAGI (reference sequence). The CDR3 is 12 amino acids. CDR3 protein: CASRDRRYEQYF. The CDR3 bases are TGTGCCAGCAGAGATCGGCGGTACGAGCAGTACTTC.

This clonotype was seen repeatedly, ten times or more. CDR3 sequence: CASSLDSLGPNYGYTF. The CDR3 DNA sequence: TGTGCCAGCAGCTTGGATTCTTTAGGGCCTAACTATGGCTACACCTTC. This chain uses TRBV5-5 with TRBJ1-2; no definite D call. The CDR3 spans 16 residues. V shed 0 bases and J shed 0 bases, with 12 bases lying between them. Germline-derived CDR1 and CDR2 are SGHKS and YYEKEE (reference sequence).

The table lists this clonotype with many counts. The rearrangement links TRBV9 to TRBJ2-1; tentative D call: TRBD1 (6 bases). Germline lookup yields CDR1 SGDLS and CDR2 YYNGEE. Trimming shortened V by 3 bases and J by 0 bases, and 16 bases separated the two germline ends. This CDR3 is built from 17 residues. For the CDR3, the DNA is TGTGCCAGCAGCGGGTACCCGGACAGTCTCTCCTACAATGAGCAGTTCTTC. It translates to CASSGYPDSLSYNEQFF.

This chain uses TRBV7-6 with TRBJ2-1, with TRBD2 matching 11 bases. The CDR3 runs to 18 residues. CDR1 is SGHVS and CDR2 is FNYEAQ in the germline V gene. Trimming took 9 bases from V and 9 from J; bases not matched to a gene: 22. This chain's CDR3 is CASSIQNFLSGGAAEQFF. The DNA of the CDR3 is TGTGCCAGTAGTATCCAGAACTTCCTTAGCGGGGGGGCGGCTGAGCAGTTCTTC.

V is TRBV19 and J is TRBJ1-5; maybe TRBD1 (6 bases). The CDR3 covers 17 residues. Germline V gene data show CDR1 as LNHDA and CDR2 as SQIVND (reference sequence). V gave up 6 bases and J gave up 0 bases, with 18 bases separating them. The CDR3, as DNA: TGTGCCAGTAGATGGGACATCGCCAGGGATAGCAATCAGCCCCAGCATTTT. This translates into CASRWDIARDSNQPQHF.

This clonotype has at least ten counts. The V call is TRBV5-1, the J call TRBJ2-5; 13 positions match TRBD2. V dropped 1 base and J dropped 5; count of bases not matched to a gene: 2. Per germline, CDR1 SGHRS and CDR2 YFSETQ. This CDR3 has 15 amino acids. CDR3 DNA sequence: TGCGCCAGCAGCTTGACTAGCGGGAGGGGGGAGACCCAGTACTTC. Its protein product is CASSLTSGRGETQYF.

V usage is TRBV2 and J usage is TRBJ1-2; TRBD1 is a possible D gene (5 bases). Germline V CDR1 and CDR2: SNHLY, FYNNEI. The CDR3 extends over 12 amino acids. V was shortened by 4 bases and J by 5 bases, with 8 bases between the two germline ends. As DNA, the CDR3 is TGTGCCAGCAGTGCGGGGCAGTATGGCTACACCTTC. This sequence encodes CASSAGQYGYTF.

As regards this clonotype: A single base separates this from a much larger clone, so it may be a read error. The chain carries TRBV7-9 and TRBJ2-2; no clear D gene. CDR3 length equals 14 residues. Germline V gene lookup returns CDR1 SEHNR and CDR2 FQNEAQ (reference sequence). The V end was cut by 5 bases, the J end by 6 bases, with 13 bases between. CDR3 nucleotide sequence: TGTGCCAGCAGCGGACGGTACGGGCCCGGGGAGCTGTTTTTT. This codes for CASSGRYGPGELFF.

This clonotype was detected many times. The chain links TRBV7-9 to TRBJ1-2; D call uncertain. CDR3 size: 15 residues. Germline CDR1 is SEHNR and CDR2 is FQNEAQ (reference sequence). V lost 1 base, J lost 0 bases, and 9 bases lay in between. The CDR3 coding sequence is TGTGCCAGCAGCTTAGGCCCCGGGACTAACTATGGCTACACCTTC. Amino acid sequence: CASSLGPGTNYGYTF.

V usage is TRBV7-8 and J usage is TRBJ1-2; D might be TRBD1 (6 bases). The CDR3 length is 13 residues. V was clipped by 2 bases and J by 6 bases, with 10 bases between them. The germline V gene has CDR1 SGHVS and CDR2 FQNEAQ. The CDR3 DNA sequence: TGTGCCAGCAGCTTACAGGGGACCCATGGCTACACCTTC. This translates into CASSLQGTHGYTF.

This clonotype was seen ten or more times. This chain joins TRBV7-9 and TRBJ2-5, with unresolved D. In germline, CDR1 is SEHNR, CDR2 FQNEAQ (reference sequence). This CDR3 is 14 amino acids long. V lost 5 bases, J lost 1 base, and 11 bases lay in between. CDR3 loop: CASSPPGSQETQYF. The CDR3 coding sequence is TGTGCCAGCAGCCCACCGGGCTCCCAAGAGACCCAGTACTTC.

The chain has TRBV25-1 and TRBJ1-4; 7 nucleotides align to TRBD1. V trimming: 2 bases; J trimming: 8 bases; junction bases outside the gene matches: 8. The CDR3 totals 15 residues. Germline CDR1 reads MGHDK; CDR2 reads SYGVNS. The DNA of the CDR3 is TGTGCCAGCAGTGAAAGACAGGGAGGAGGCGAAAAACTGTTTTTT. It translates to CASSERQGGGEKLFF.

The V and J genes are TRBV7-6 and TRBJ1-2; D uncertain. Germline V gene lookup returns CDR1 SGHVS and CDR2 FNYEAQ. The CDR3 runs 15 residues. V gave up 6 bases and J gave up 6 bases, with 20 bases separating them. The CDR3: CASRTWDRLEDGYTF. The DNA for the CDR3 is TGTGCCAGCAGGACCTGGGATCGTCTTGAGGATGGCTACACCTTC.

The gene calls are TRBV5-4 and TRBJ2-7; the D gene could be TRBD1 or TRBD2 (5 bases each). Germline CDR1 is SGHNT and CDR2 is YYREEE (reference sequence). Between the trimmed V and J ends, which lost 0 bases and 3 bases, there was a span of 13 bases. This CDR3 contains 15 residues. CDR3 sequence: CASSLGQGVLYEQYF. The CDR3 region has the DNA TGTGCCAGCAGCTTGGGTCAGGGAGTACTCTACGAGCAGTACTTC. The complete variable domain, with remaining parts taken from reference TRBV5-4 and TRBJ2-7, reads ETGVTQSPTHLIKTRGQQVTLRCSSQSGHNTVSWYQQALGQGPQFIFQYYREEENGRGNFPPRFSGLQFPNYSSELNVNALELDDSALYLCASSLGQGVLYEQYFGPGTRLTVT.

The chain combines TRBV20-1 with TRBJ1-1; TRBD1 agrees at 8 bases. After removal of 7 bases from V and 10 bases from J, the junction contained 5 bases not matched to a gene. Germline CDR1 is DFQATT and CDR2 is SNEGSKA (reference sequence). The length of the CDR3 is 10 residues. The CDR3 DNA follows: TGCAGTGTCATAGACAGGGGAGCTTTCTTT. Its translation: CSVIDRGAFF.

The sample holds one count of this clonotype. The conserved closing phenylalanine or tryptophan is absent in this CDR3, likely reflecting a read error. The chain combines TRBV10-3 with TRBJ2-7; D uncertain. This CDR3 is built from 14 residues. CDR1 is ENHRY and CDR2 is SYGVKD in the germline V gene. Trimming pared 4 bases from V and 2 bases from J, leaving 12 bases between. DNA of the CDR3: TGTGCCATCAGTGGGTCTGACGGTACCTACGAGCAGTACTGC. Its translation is CAISGSDGTYEQYC.

This clonotype has just one count. This sequence may be a read error, since a much larger clone differs from it by one base. The CDR3 DNA reads as TGCGCCAGCAGCCAAGACGGGGACCCAGCCTACGAGCAGTACTTC. Residues: CASSQDGDPAYEQYF. The chain recombines TRBV4-3 with TRBJ2-7, with D perhaps matching TRBD1 or TRBD2 (5 bases each). Per the germline V gene, CDR1 is LGHNA and CDR2 is YSLEER. The CDR3 spans 15 residues. V was cut by 0 bases and J by 2 bases, with 11 bases left in between.